The 10 T cell receptor beta chains reported below all come from one sample, sequenced in a study of blood T cell repertoires in COVID-19 (dated by TCRdb to the early 2020s). The library was obtained by the immunoSEQ multiplex PCR assay. Imported from immuneACCESS, the table was reduced by TCRdb to in-frame sequences with V and J called. These copies leave out some clones; in studies compared against another copy, an unresolved V gene accounts for under half, and the cause of the remainder is not known. The sample has about 52,000 clones on record, about four fifths of them singletons. The leading ten clones occupy more than 9% of the sample. The sample comprised peripheral blood. Every receptor here comes from an elderly man with COVID-19, enrolled during active disease.

A single count supports this clone. The J gene is TRBJ1-2, the V gene TRBV18; D is uncertain. Trimming took off 2 bases at V and 4 bases at J, with 14 bases between the two ends. The CDR3 spans 15 residues. Germline CDR1 reads KGHSH; CDR2 reads LQKENI. The CDR3 region has the DNA TGTGCCAGCTCACCAAGCGATTCCCCTGTCTATGGCTACACCTTC. This translates into CASSPSDSPVYGYTF.

The CDR3 DNA reads TGTGCCAGCAGCGTCGACAGGGGTCCCTATAATTCACCCCTCCACTTT. Protein: CASSVDRGPYNSPLHF. This chain joins TRBV7-9 and TRBJ1-6; 8 bases fit TRBD1. The length of the CDR3 is 16 residues. Unmatched junction bases numbered 5, after V lost 5 bases and J lost 2 bases. Germline V gene sequence: CDR1 SEHNR, CDR2 FQNEAQ (reference sequence).

This chain joins TRBV4-3 and TRBJ2-5; TRBD1 matches 7 bases. Germline trimming cut 1 base from V and 0 bases from J; bases unmatched to any gene: 5. Germline-derived CDR1 and CDR2 are LGHNA and YSLEER. This CDR3 spans 16 amino acids. The CDR3 DNA reads as TGCGCCAGCAGCCAAGGCGACAGGGATCACCAAGAGACCCAGTACTTC. It yields the protein CASSQGDRDHQETQYF.

The CDR3 DNA sequence: TGCAGCGTATCCCGCACCCCGGGCACCGGGGAGCTGTTTTTT. Its protein product is CSVSRTPGTGELFF. The chain is built from TRBV29-1 and TRBJ2-2; D unclear. Trimming pared 6 bases from V and 4 bases from J, leaving 15 bases between. Germline CDR1 reads SQVTM; CDR2 reads ANQGSEA. This CDR3 has 14 residues.

The chain is built from TRBV6-2 or TRBV6-3 and TRBJ1-5; D gene uncertain. This CDR3 is built from 15 residues. In germline, CDR1 is MNHEY, CDR2 SVGEGT. V was pared by 6 bases and J by 0 bases, with 12 bases between. Written as DNA, the CDR3 is TGTGCCAGCAGCCCCTGGGCACCTAGCAATCAGCCCCAGCATTTT. It translates to CASSPWAPSNQPQHF.

CDR3 coding DNA: TGTGCCAGCAGTTACTCGAGAAGTTCTAGGGCGGGGGTGAACACTGAAGCTTTCTTT. This encodes CASSYSRSSRAGVNTEAFF. The rearrangement joins TRBV6-2 or TRBV6-3 to TRBJ1-1, with D possibly matching TRBD1 (5 bases). V was shortened by 0 bases and J by 0 bases, with 20 bases between the two germline ends. CDR3 length: 19 residues. CDR1 MNHEY and CDR2 SVGEGT come from the germline V gene.

The chain employs TRBV7-3 and TRBJ2-5; 13 nucleotides align to TRBD2. Germline trimming cut 5 bases from V and 2 bases from J; bases unmatched to any gene: 5. CDR3 length equals 16 residues. CDR1 SGHTA and CDR2 FQGTGA come from the germline V gene. The CDR3 DNA sequence: TGTGCCAGCAGCCTGGGACTAGCGGGGACGCAAGAGACCCAGTACTTC. Translating it yields CASSLGLAGTQETQYF.

This clone was counted between two and nine times. This chain connects TRBV12-3 or TRBV12-4 to TRBJ1-5; 8 bases fit TRBD1. The CDR3 runs 13 residues. J was trimmed by 5 bases and V by 6 bases; bases with no gene match: 3. Written as DNA, the CDR3 is TGTGCCAGCAGCTCGACAGGGGATCAGCCCCAGCATTTT. Translation: CASSSTGDQPQHF.

This clone occurred a few times. In the same sample, other DNA sequences code for this CDR3. V gene TRBV6-5 combines with J gene TRBJ1-2, with D uncertain. CDR1 MNHEY and CDR2 SVGAGI come from the germline V gene. This CDR3 has 14 residues. V was pared by 2 bases and J by 4 bases, with 11 bases between. This chain's CDR3 is CASSYGGQPYGYTF. The CDR3 region has the DNA TGTGCCAGCAGTTACGGAGGGCAGCCCTATGGCTACACCTTC.

The V and J genes are TRBV30 and TRBJ1-1; possible D gene TRBD1, 6 bases. Germline V gene data show CDR1 as GTSNPN and CDR2 as SVGIG (reference sequence). The V and J ends lost 4 bases and 0 bases respectively, with 24 bases between them. There are 18 residues in the CDR3. CDR3 DNA: TGTGCCTGGACCCCTTCCCAGGGGACCTGGAGGATGAACACTGAAGCTTTCTTT. Translation: CAWTPSQGTWRMNTEAFF.